The clone carrying this T cell receptor beta chain was seen a single time. The data are from a study of control samples from healthy donors and cancer patients. The assay was immunoSEQ multiplex PCR, and TCRdb's table has in-frame clones only and misses some. The sample shows fewer than 200,000 clones, over 85% of them seen only once. The CDR3 length is 12 residues. Per germline, CDR1 MNHEY and CDR2 SVGEGT. V was clipped by 5 bases and J by 11 bases; unmatched bases: 6. The rearrangement joins TRBV6-2 or TRBV6-3 to TRBJ1-1; 9 bases align to TRBD1. The sequence came from a woman between 55 and 75 years old in good health. What was sequenced was blood. The CDR3 is CASSTGGARAFF. The CDR3 nucleotides are TGTGCCAGCAGTACAGGGGGCGCACGGGCTTTCTTT.